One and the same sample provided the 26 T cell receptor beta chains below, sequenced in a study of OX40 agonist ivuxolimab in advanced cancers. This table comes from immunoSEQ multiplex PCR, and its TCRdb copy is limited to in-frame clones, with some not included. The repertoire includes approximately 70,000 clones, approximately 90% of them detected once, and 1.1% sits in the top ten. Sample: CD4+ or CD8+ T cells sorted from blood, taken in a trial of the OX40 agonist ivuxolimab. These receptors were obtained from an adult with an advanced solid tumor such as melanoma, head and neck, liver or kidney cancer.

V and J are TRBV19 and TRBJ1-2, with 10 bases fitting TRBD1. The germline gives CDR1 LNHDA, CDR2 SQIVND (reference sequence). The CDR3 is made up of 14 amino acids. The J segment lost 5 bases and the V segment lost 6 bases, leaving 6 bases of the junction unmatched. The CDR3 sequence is CASRQGTGVYGYTF. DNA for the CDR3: TGTGCCAGTAGGCAAGGGACAGGGGTTTATGGCTACACCTTC.

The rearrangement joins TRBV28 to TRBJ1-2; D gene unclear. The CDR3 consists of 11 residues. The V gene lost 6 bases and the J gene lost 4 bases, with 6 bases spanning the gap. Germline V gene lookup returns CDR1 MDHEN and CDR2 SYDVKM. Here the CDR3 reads CASSWGYGYTF. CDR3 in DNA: TGTGCCAGCAGCTGGGGCTATGGCTACACCTTC.

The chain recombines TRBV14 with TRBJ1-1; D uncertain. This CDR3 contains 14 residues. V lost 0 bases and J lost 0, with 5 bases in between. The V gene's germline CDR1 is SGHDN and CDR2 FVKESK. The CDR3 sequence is CASSQEGVNTEAFF. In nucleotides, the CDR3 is TGTGCCAGCAGCCAAGAAGGCGTGAACACTGAAGCTTTCTTT.

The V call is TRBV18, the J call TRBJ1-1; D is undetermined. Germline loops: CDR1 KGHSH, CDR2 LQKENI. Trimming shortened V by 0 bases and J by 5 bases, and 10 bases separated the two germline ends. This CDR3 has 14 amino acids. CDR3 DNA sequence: TGTGCCAGCTCACCACCGGGAGGGCGGACTGAAGCTTTCTTT. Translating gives CASSPPGGRTEAFF.

The CDR3 sequence is CASSPRGRDCKDTQYF. The CDR3 nucleotides are TGTGCCAGCAGCCCTCGGGGCAGGGACTGTAAAGATACGCAGTATTTT. The genes are TRBV21-1 and TRBJ2-3; the D call of TRBD2 is as the table states it, not checked on the DNA. TRBV21-1 is a known pseudogene. CDR3 length equals 16 residues.

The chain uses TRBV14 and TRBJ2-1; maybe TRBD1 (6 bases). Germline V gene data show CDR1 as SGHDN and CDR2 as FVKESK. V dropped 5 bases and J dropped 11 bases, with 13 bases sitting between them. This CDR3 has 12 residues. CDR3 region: CASSTAGAKQFF. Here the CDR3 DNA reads TGTGCCAGCAGCACCGCAGGGGCAAAGCAGTTCTTC.

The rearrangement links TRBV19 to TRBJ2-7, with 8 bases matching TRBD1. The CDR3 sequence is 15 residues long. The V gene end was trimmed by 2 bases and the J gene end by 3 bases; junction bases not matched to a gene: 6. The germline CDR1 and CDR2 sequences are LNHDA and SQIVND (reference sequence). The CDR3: CASSISRQGIYEQYF. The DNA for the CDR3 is TGTGCCAGTAGTATATCCCGACAGGGGATCTACGAGCAGTACTTC.

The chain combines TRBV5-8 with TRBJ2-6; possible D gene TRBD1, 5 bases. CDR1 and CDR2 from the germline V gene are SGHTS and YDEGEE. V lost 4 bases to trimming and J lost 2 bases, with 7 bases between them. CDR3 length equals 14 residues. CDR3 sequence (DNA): TGTGCCAGCAGCAAGGACACTGGGGCCAACGTCCTGACTTTC. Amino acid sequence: CASSKDTGANVLTF.

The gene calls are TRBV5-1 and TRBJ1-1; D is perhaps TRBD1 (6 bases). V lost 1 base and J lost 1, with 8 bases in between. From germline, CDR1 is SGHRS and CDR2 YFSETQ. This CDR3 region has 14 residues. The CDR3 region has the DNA TGCGCCAGCAGCTTGCCGGGACAGAACACTGAAGCTTTCTTT. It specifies CASSLPGQNTEAFF.

The CDR3 bases are TGTGCCAGCAGCACTTACACCGGGGAGCTGTTTTTT. Its protein is CASSTYTGELFF. The chain employs TRBV5-5 and TRBJ2-2; D is unclear. The V gene's germline CDR1 is SGHKS and CDR2 YYEKEE (reference sequence). Trimming pared 4 bases from V and 3 bases from J, leaving 4 bases between. The CDR3 has 12 amino acids.

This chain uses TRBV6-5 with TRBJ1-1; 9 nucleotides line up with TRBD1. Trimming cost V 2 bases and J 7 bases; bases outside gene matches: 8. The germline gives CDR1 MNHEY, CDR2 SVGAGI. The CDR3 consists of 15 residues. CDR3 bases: TGTGCCAGCAGTTACCCCACAGGGGGCGTTTATGAAGCTTTCTTT. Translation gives CASSYPTGGVYEAFF.

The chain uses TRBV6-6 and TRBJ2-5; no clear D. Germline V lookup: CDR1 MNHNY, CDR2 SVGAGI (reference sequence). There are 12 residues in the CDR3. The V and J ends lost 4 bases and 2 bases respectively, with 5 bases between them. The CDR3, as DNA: TGTGCCAGCAGTTCCGGGCAAGAGACCCAGTACTTC. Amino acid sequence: CASSSGQETQYF.

CDR3 bases: TGTGCCAGCAGCGTAGGACAGTCTTTCACTGAAGCTTTCTTT. This encodes CASSVGQSFTEAFF. The chain has TRBV9 and TRBJ1-1; D is possibly TRBD1 (5 bases). Germline CDR1 SGDLS, CDR2 YYNGEE. The CDR3 has 14 amino acids. V lost 0 bases and J lost 4, with 10 bases in between.

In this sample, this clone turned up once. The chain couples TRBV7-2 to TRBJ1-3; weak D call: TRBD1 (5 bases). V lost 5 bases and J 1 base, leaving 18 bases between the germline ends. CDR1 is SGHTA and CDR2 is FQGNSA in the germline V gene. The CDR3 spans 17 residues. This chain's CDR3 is CASSAARGFYSGNTIYF. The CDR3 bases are TGTGCCAGCAGCGCGGCGAGGGGATTTTATTCTGGAAACACCATATATTTT.

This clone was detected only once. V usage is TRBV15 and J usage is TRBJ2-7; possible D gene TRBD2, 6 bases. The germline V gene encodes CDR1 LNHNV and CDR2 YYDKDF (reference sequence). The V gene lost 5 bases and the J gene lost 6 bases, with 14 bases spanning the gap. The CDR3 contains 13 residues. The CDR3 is CATSQIRGSEQYF. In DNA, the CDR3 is TGTGCCACCAGCCAGATACGGGGGAGCGAGCAGTACTTC.

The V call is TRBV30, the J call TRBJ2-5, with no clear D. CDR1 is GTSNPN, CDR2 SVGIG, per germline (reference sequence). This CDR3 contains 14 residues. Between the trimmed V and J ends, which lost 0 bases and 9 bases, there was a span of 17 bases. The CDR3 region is CAWSVPPHHQAQYF. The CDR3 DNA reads TGTGCCTGGAGTGTACCCCCGCACCACCAAGCCCAGTACTTC.

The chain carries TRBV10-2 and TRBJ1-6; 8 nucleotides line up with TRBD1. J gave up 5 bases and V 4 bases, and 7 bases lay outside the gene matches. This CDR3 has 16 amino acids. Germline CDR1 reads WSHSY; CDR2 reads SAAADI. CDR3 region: CASSARTGPNNSPLHF. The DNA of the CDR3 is TGCGCCAGCAGTGCAAGGACAGGGCCTAATAATTCACCCCTCCACTTT.

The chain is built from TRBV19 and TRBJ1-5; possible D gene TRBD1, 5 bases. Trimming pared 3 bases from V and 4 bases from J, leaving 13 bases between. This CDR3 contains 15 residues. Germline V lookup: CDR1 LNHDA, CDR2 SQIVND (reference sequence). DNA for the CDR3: TGTGCCAGTAGTATTGGCGTTTGGGGGAATCAGCCCCAGCATTTT. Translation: CASSIGVWGNQPQHF.

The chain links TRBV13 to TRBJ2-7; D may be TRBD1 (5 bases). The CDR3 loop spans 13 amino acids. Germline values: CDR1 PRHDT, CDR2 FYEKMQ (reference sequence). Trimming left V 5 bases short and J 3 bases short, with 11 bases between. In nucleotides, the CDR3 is TGTGCCAGCAGCCACGACAGTATCTACGAGCAGTACTTC. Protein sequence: CASSHDSIYEQYF.

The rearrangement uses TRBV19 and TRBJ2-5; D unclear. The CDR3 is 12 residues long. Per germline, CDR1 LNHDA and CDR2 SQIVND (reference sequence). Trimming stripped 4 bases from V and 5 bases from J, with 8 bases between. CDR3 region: CASSRAVETQYF. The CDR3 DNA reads TGTGCCAGTAGTAGAGCAGTGGAGACCCAGTACTTC.

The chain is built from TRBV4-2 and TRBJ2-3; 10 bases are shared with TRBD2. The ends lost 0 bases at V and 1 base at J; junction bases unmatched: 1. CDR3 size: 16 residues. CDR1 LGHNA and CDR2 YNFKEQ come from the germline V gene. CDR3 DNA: TGTGCCAGCAGCCAAGATCTAGCGGGAGGCACAGATACGCAGTATTTT. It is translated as CASSQDLAGGTDTQYF.

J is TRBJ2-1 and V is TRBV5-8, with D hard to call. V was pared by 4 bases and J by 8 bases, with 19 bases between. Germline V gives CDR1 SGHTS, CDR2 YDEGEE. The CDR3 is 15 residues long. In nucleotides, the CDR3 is TGTGCCAGCAGCCCCGGGTTTGGACCATCGGATGAGCAGTTCTTC. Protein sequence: CASSPGFGPSDEQFF.

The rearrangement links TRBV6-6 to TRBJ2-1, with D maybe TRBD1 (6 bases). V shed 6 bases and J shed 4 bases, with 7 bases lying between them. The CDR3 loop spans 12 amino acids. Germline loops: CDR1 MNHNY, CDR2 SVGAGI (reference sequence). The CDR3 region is CASRTGYNEQFF. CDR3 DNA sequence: TGTGCCAGCAGAACAGGGTACAATGAGCAGTTCTTC.

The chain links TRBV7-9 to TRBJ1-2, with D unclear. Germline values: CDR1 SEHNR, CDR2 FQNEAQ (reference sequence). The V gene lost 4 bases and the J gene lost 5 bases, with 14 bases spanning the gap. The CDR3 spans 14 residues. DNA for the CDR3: TGTGCCAGCAGCTCACAATCGGTCGGGTATGGCTACACCTTC. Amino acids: CASSSQSVGYGYTF.

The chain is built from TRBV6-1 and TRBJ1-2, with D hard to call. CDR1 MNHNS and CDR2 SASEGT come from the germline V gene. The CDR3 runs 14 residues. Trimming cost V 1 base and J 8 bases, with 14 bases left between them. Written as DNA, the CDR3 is TGTGCCAGCAGTGAAGAGAGGGTGTCTGGGGGCTACACCTTC. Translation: CASSEERVSGGYTF.

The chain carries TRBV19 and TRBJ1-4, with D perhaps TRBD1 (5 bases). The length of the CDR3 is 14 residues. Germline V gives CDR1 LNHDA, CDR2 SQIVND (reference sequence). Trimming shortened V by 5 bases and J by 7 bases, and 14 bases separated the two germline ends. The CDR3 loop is CASSRGQGSEKLFF. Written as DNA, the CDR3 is TGTGCCAGTAGTCGTGGGCAGGGTAGTGAAAAACTGTTTTTT.